What follows are 26 T cell receptor beta chains derived from one specimen sequenced in a study of control samples from healthy donors and cancer patients. Profiled with immunoSEQ multiplex PCR; TCRdb holds only in-frame clones, not every one. The sample includes 74,000 or so clones, 75% to 90% of them seen just once. Sequenced: blood. The receptors derive from a man aged 45 to 65 in good health.

V and J are TRBV5-1 and TRBJ2-3; 7 positions match TRBD1. In germline, CDR1 is SGHRS, CDR2 YFSETQ. The CDR3 has 13 amino acids. The junction had 5 bases not matched to a gene; V was cut back by 4 bases and J by 6 bases. CDR3 sequence: CASSVQGWDTQYF. The CDR3 bases are TGCGCCAGCAGCGTACAGGGGTGGGATACGCAGTATTTT. Using reference TRBV5-1 and TRBJ2-3 for the parts outside the CDR3, the full variable domain is KAGVTQTPRYLIKTRGQQVTLSCSPISGHRSVSWYQQTPGQGLQFLFEYFSETQRNKGNFPGRFSGRQFSNSRSEMNVSTLELGDSALYLCASSVQGWDTQYFGPGTRLTVL.

This chain links TRBV5-4 with TRBJ1-3, with a possible D match to TRBD1 (6 bases). Trimming took 3 bases from V and 3 from J, leaving 10 bases between them. This CDR3 has 14 amino acids. Germline V gene data show CDR1 as SGHNT and CDR2 as YYREEE (reference sequence). The DNA for the CDR3 is TGTGCCAGCAGCTCGGACAGAATTGGAAACACCATATATTTT. This codes for CASSSDRIGNTIYF.

The rearrangement links TRBV18 to TRBJ2-6, with a possible D match to TRBD2 (7 bases). CDR1 is KGHSH and CDR2 is LQKENI in the germline V gene. V was cut by 3 bases and J by 1 base, with 19 bases left in between. This CDR3 spans 19 amino acids. This chain's CDR3 is CASSPGRAGALSGANVLTF. CDR3 DNA: TGTGCCAGCTCACCTGGGAGGGCAGGGGCTCTATCTGGGGCCAACGTCCTGACTTTC.

The chain has TRBV30 and TRBJ1-6; possible D gene TRBD1, 6 bases. Per the germline V gene, CDR1 is GTSNPN and CDR2 is SVGIG (reference sequence). Trimming cost V 7 bases and J 10 bases, with 17 bases left between them. The CDR3 covers 13 residues. The CDR3: CALQRRGRSPLHF. For the CDR3, the DNA is TGTGCCTTACAGCGCCGGGGGCGATCACCCCTCCACTTT.

The genes are TRBV11-3 and TRBJ2-7; a weak D match, TRBD2 (5 bases). This CDR3 is 15 amino acids long. From germline, CDR1 is SGHNT and CDR2 YENEEA. V was trimmed by 0 bases and J by 2 bases, leaving 11 bases between them. The CDR3 region has the DNA TGTGCCAGCAGCTTAGACAGCGGCCCAACCTACGAGCAGTACTTC. Its protein is CASSLDSGPTYEQYF.

This chain uses TRBV5-1 with TRBJ2-6; 10 nucleotides agree with TRBD1. CDR3 length equals 19 residues. V lost 0 bases to trimming and J lost 4 bases; unmatched junction nucleotides: 10. Looked up from germline, CDR1 is SGHRS and CDR2 is YFSETQ. The chain's CDR3 is CASSLAGTGALVGANVLTF. CDR3 nucleotide sequence: TGCGCCAGCAGCTTGGCCGGGACAGGGGCCCTTGTGGGGGCCAACGTCCTGACTTTC.

The V and J genes are TRBV2 and TRBJ2-5; 8 bases agree with TRBD1. CDR1 is SNHLY, CDR2 FYNNEI, per germline. V gave up 7 bases and J gave up 5 bases; unmatched junction bases: 6. The CDR3 spans 13 residues. CDR3 sequence reads: CASNQGALETQYF. The DNA of the CDR3 is TGTGCCAGCAACCAGGGGGCTTTGGAGACCCAGTACTTC.

V is TRBV4-3 and J is TRBJ1-5; tentative D call: TRBD1 (5 bases). V was clipped by 0 bases and J by 0 bases, with 15 bases between them. Germline values: CDR1 LGHNA, CDR2 YSLEER. This CDR3 contains 18 residues. The DNA for the CDR3 is TGCGCCAGCAGCCAAGATCGGGTCGGGGCTTATAGCAATCAGCCCCAGCATTTT. It is translated as CASSQDRVGAYSNQPQHF.

This chain joins TRBV6-5 and TRBJ2-7; TRBD2 aligns across 8 bases. V shed 5 bases, J shed 2 bases, and the junction held 2 bases outside the gene matches. Per the germline V gene, CDR1 is MNHEY and CDR2 is SVGAGI. This CDR3 is 13 amino acids long. The CDR3 coding sequence is TGTGCCAGCAGTCCAGCGGGGGCCTACGAGCAGTACTTC. It is translated as CASSPAGAYEQYF.

CDR3 sequence reads: CASSIWGENKEQFF. DNA for the CDR3: TGTGCCAGTAGTATCTGGGGGGAGAATAAGGAGCAGTTCTTC. This chain connects TRBV19 to TRBJ2-1; TRBD2 is a possible D gene (6 bases). With 3 bases removed from V and 10 bases from J, the gap between germline ends came to 16 bases. The CDR3 consists of 14 residues. Germline lookup yields CDR1 LNHDA and CDR2 SQIVND (reference sequence). Looking up the rest from reference TRBV19 and TRBJ2-1 gives the full variable domain: DGGITQSPKYLFRKEGQNVTLSCEQNLNHDAMYWYRQDPGQGLRLIYYSQIVNDFQKGDIAEGYSVSREKKESFPLTVTSAQKNPTAFYLCASSIWGENKEQFFGPGTRLTVL.

The table lists this clone with a count of one. The chain combines TRBV5-1 with TRBJ2-3; D remains unclear. Germline V CDR1 and CDR2: SGHRS, YFSETQ. The length of the CDR3 is 15 residues. V gave up 4 bases and J gave up 3 bases, with 15 bases separating them. The CDR3 sequence is CASSLDALGTDTQYF. CDR3 nucleotide sequence: TGCGCCAGCAGCCTGGACGCCTTGGGGACAGATACGCAGTATTTT.

This clone was picked up a small number of times. The rearrangement links TRBV6-5 to TRBJ1-1; a weak D match, TRBD1 (5 bases). The length of the CDR3 is 15 residues. CDR1 and CDR2 (germline): MNHEY, SVGAGI. V lost 6 bases and J 2 bases, leaving 16 bases between the germline ends. The CDR3 here is CASRSTWTSNTEAFF. DNA for the CDR3: TGTGCCAGCAGGTCCACCTGGACAAGTAACACTGAAGCTTTCTTT.

The chain links TRBV3-1 (or the pseudogene TRBV3-2) to TRBJ2-2; 7 positions agree with TRBD1. Trimming at V came to 5 bases and at J to 0 bases, leaving 3 bases not matched to a gene. CDR1 and CDR2 from the germline V gene are LGHDT and YNNKEL (reference sequence). The CDR3 totals 15 residues. CDR3 nucleotide sequence: TGTGCCAGCAGCACAGGGGCTCCGAACACCGGGGAGCTGTTTTTT. Translating it yields CASSTGAPNTGELFF.

The J gene is TRBJ2-6, the V gene TRBV18; D might be TRBD1 (7 bases). This CDR3 is built from 17 residues. Trimming pared 2 bases from V and 4 bases from J, leaving 15 bases between. Per germline, CDR1 KGHSH and CDR2 LQKENI. CDR3 sequence: CASSPTQGGNGANVLTF. The CDR3 DNA reads as TGTGCCAGCTCACCAACCCAGGGGGGAAACGGGGCCAACGTCCTGACTTTC.

The chain couples TRBV19 to TRBJ2-7; D perhaps matches TRBD1 (6 bases). From germline, CDR1 is LNHDA and CDR2 SQIVND (reference sequence). The germline V and J ends were trimmed by 6 bases and 3 bases, with 18 bases remaining between them. CDR3 length: 15 residues. The CDR3 DNA follows: TGTGCCAGTAGCGCGGTACAGGGTAGTCACTACGAGCAGTACTTC. It translates to CASSAVQGSHYEQYF.

The chain couples TRBV5-4 to TRBJ2-7; D is unclear. Germline loops: CDR1 SGHNT, CDR2 YYREEE (reference sequence). Trimming left V 4 bases short and J 0 bases short, with 11 bases between. The CDR3 has 14 residues. The DNA for the CDR3 is TGTGCCAGCAGCCGCTTCCCTCGCTCCTACGAGCAGTACTTC. This gives the protein CASSRFPRSYEQYF.

This rearrangement joins TRBV5-1 to TRBJ1-1; D perhaps matches TRBD1 (5 bases). The CDR3 contains 15 residues. CDR1 and CDR2 (germline): SGHRS, YFSETQ. Trimming took 1 base from V and 6 from J, leaving 16 bases between them. The CDR3 DNA follows: TGCGCCAGCAGCTTGACCCCGGGTGAGGGGTCTGAAGCTTTCTTT. Its translation is CASSLTPGEGSEAFF. Full variable domain (rest looked up from reference TRBV5-1 and TRBJ1-1): KAGVTQTPRYLIKTRGQQVTLSCSPISGHRSVSWYQQTPGQGLQFLFEYFSETQRNKGNFPGRFSGRQFSNSRSEMNVSTLELGDSALYLCASSLTPGEGSEAFFGQGTRLTVV.

This clone was found once. The chain joins TRBV6-4 to TRBJ2-1; 10 nucleotides match TRBD1. The CDR3 is made up of 15 amino acids. V dropped 5 bases and J dropped 8; count of bases not matched to a gene: 9. The V gene's germline CDR1 is MRHNA and CDR2 SNTAGT. CDR3 in amino acids: CASSPYGTGVYEQFF. CDR3 bases: TGTGCCAGCAGTCCATACGGGACAGGGGTCTATGAGCAGTTCTTC.

The chain carries TRBV10-2 and TRBJ1-1, with TRBD1 identical over 7 bases. V lost 2 bases and J lost 1; bases outside the gene matches: 7. This CDR3 spans 16 amino acids. Germline lookup yields CDR1 WSHSY and CDR2 SAAADI. The CDR3 DNA reads TGCGCCAGCAGTGAGAGGTCAGGGGGAGCGAACACTGAAGCTTTCTTT. Amino acids: CASSERSGGANTEAFF.

The rearrangement links TRBV28 to TRBJ1-5; unclear D gene. This CDR3 comprises 13 residues. Germline V CDR1 and CDR2: MDHEN, SYDVKM. The ends were cut back, 2 bases at V and 16 bases at J, with 18 bases in the middle. The CDR3 nucleotides are TGTGCCAGCAGTTTAAGGTTGCTCCAAGACTATCATTTT. Protein product: CASSLRLLQDYHF.

V usage is TRBV5-4 and J usage is TRBJ2-5; D not certain. The CDR3 has 12 residues. Between the trimmed V and J ends, which lost 2 bases and 4 bases, there was a span of 6 bases. CDR1 SGHNT and CDR2 YYREEE come from the germline V gene (reference sequence). Here the CDR3 DNA reads TGTGCCAGCAGCTTTGTTAGAGAGACCCAGTACTTC. Translated, it gives CASSFVRETQYF.

This clone was observed once. This chain uses TRBV12-5 with TRBJ1-5; D possibly corresponds to TRBD1 (5 bases). Trimming stripped 3 bases from V and 2 bases from J, with 5 bases between. The germline V gene has CDR1 LGHNT and CDR2 FRNRAP. This CDR3 contains 13 residues. In DNA form, the CDR3 reads TGTGCTAGTGGTTTCAGGGGCAATCAGCCCCAGCATTTT. This encodes CASGFRGNQPQHF. The whole variable domain, remainder taken from reference TRBV12-5 and TRBJ1-5, is DARVTQTPRHKVTEMGQEVTMRCQPILGHNTVFWYRQTMMQGLELLAYFRNRAPLDDSGMPKDRFSAEMPDATLATLKIQPSEPRDSAVYFCASGFRGNQPQHFGDGTRLSIL.

The V gene is TRBV9, the J gene TRBJ2-1; possible D gene TRBD1, 6 bases. V was shortened by 0 bases and J by 8 bases, with 18 bases between the two germline ends. This CDR3 has 16 residues. Germline V gives CDR1 SGDLS, CDR2 YYNGEE. CDR3 in amino acids: CASSVAPPSGAYEQFF. CDR3 nucleotides: TGTGCCAGCAGCGTAGCCCCCCCCTCAGGGGCATATGAGCAGTTCTTC. Variable domain in full (rest from reference TRBV9 and TRBJ2-1): DSGVTQTPKHLITATGQRVTLRCSPRSGDLSVYWYQQSLDQGLQFLIQYYNGEERAKGNILERFSAQQFPDLHSELNLSSLELGDSALYFCASSVAPPSGAYEQFFGPGTRLTVL.

As regards this clone: At one end, the junction sequence differs from germline, possibly due to a read error. CDR3 DNA sequence: TGTGCCACCAGTGATACGGGGACAGGGGTCGGTGTTCGTTTT. Its protein is CATSDTGTGVGVRF. The rearrangement joins TRBV24-1 to TRBJ2-3; 10 bases agree with TRBD1. From germline, CDR1 is KGHDR and CDR2 SFDVKD. The CDR3 extends over 14 amino acids.

Only one count was recorded for this clone. The chain joins TRBV5-1 to TRBJ2-1; no firm D call. V gave up 0 bases and J gave up 9 bases, with 13 bases separating them. CDR1 and CDR2 from the germline V gene are SGHRS and YFSETQ. The CDR3 loop spans 14 amino acids. The CDR3 DNA sequence: TGCGCCAGCAGCTTGGCCATTCGGATCGGTGAGCAGTTCTTC. This translates into CASSLAIRIGEQFF.

V and J are TRBV2 and TRBJ2-1; 7 nucleotides agree with TRBD2. This CDR3 has 16 amino acids. The junction had 12 bases not matched to a gene; V was cut back by 3 bases and J by 7 bases. CDR1 is SNHLY and CDR2 is FYNNEI in the germline V gene. The CDR3 DNA reads TGTGCCAGCAGTGACCCCGGCAGCGGGGTTTTGAATGAGCAGTTCTTC. Translating gives CASSDPGSGVLNEQFF.